This T cell receptor beta chain was captured by sequencing in a study of post-analysis software for immune sequencing data. As for the study in general: Relapsing-remitting, secondary progressive and progressive-relapsing courses of multiple sclerosis were included. Study observations and caveats: When the samples were clustered directly with F measure, those that had been prepared in the same batch showed strong co-clustering. Among roughly 5 TRBV segments more frequent in patients than controls were TRBV5-6, TRBV5-1 and TRBV20-1.

Presence of unique molecular identifiers characterized the TCR beta cDNA libraries. About 540,000 cDNA molecules were obtained from about 0.98 to 11 million T cells. TCRdb redid the calling of the PCR reads with MiXCR, one entry per CDR3 protein. In the table there are roughly 400,000 distinct CDR3 sequences, approximately 39% of which are singletons. This clonotype was seen a handful of times. Its antigen is as yet unknown. The germline V gene has CDR1 DFQATT and CDR2 SNEGSKA (reference sequence). The CDR3 contains 13 residues. V was trimmed by 6 bases and J by 1 base, leaving 13 bases between them. The sequencing sample was made of blood. The sequence came from a girl aged 2 to 10 with multiple sclerosis. The rearrangement uses TRBV20-1 and TRBJ2-7; TRBD1 might be the D (5 bases). CDR3: CSALDTVSYEQYF. CDR3 coding DNA: TGCAGTGCGCTGGACACCGTTTCCTACGAGCAGTACTTC.